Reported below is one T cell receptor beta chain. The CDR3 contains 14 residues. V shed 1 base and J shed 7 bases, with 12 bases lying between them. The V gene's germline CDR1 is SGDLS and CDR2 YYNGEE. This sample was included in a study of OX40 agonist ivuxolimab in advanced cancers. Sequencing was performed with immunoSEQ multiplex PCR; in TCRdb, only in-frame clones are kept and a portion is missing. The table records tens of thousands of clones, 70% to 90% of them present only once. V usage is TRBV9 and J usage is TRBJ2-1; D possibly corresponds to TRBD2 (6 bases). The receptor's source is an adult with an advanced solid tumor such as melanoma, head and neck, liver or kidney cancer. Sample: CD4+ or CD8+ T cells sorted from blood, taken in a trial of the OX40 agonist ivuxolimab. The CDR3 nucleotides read TGTGCCAGCAGCGTAATCCCGGCGGGGAATGAGCAGTTCTTC. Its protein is CASSVIPAGNEQFF.